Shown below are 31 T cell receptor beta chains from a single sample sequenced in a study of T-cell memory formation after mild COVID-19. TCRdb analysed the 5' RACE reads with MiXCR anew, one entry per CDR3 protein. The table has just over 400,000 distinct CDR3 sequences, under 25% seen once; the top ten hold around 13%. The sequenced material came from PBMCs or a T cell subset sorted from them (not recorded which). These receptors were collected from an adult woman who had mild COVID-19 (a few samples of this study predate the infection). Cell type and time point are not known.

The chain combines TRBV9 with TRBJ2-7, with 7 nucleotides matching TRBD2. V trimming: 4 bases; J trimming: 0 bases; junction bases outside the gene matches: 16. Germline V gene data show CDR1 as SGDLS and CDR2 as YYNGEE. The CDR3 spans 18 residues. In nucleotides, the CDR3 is TGTGCCAGCAGCTCCGTGGCGAGCGGGGACCCCCGCTCCTACGAGCAGTACTTC. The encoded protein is CASSSVASGDPRSYEQYF.

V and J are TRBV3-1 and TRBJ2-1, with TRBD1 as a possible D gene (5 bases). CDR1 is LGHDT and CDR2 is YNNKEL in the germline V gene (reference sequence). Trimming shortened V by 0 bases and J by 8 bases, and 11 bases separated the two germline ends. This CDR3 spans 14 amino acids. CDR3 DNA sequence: TGTGCCAGCAGCCAAGACCTCAGGGTCGATGAGCAGTTCTTC. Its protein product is CASSQDLRVDEQFF.

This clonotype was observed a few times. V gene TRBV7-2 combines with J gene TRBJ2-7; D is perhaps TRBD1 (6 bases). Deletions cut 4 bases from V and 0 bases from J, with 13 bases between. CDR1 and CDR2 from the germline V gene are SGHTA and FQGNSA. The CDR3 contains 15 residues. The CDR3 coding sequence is TGTGCCAGCAGCTCCTCGGGACACCACTCCTACGAGCAGTACTTC. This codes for CASSSSGHHSYEQYF.

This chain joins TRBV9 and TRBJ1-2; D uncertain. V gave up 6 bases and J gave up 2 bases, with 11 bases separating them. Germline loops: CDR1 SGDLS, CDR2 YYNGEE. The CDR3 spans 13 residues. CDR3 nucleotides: TGTGCCAGCAACCGCCCCGGGAACTATGGCTACACCTTC. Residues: CASNRPGNYGYTF.

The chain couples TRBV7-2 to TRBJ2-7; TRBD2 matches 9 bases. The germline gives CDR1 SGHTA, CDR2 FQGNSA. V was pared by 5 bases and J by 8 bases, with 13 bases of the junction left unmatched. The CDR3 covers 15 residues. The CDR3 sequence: CASSPREGAFEKQYF. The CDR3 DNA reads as TGTGCCAGCAGCCCGCGGGAGGGGGCGTTTGAAAAGCAGTACTTC.

CDR3 nucleotides: TGTGCCAGCAGCTTAAGGACTAGCGCTAGCACAGATACGCAGTATTTT. Protein sequence: CASSLRTSASTDTQYF. The chain is built from TRBV7-9 and TRBJ2-3; TRBD2 aligns across 9 bases. This CDR3 has 16 residues. The V and J ends lost 2 bases and 0 bases, in that order; junction bases with no gene match: 3. In germline, CDR1 is SEHNR, CDR2 FQNEAQ (reference sequence).

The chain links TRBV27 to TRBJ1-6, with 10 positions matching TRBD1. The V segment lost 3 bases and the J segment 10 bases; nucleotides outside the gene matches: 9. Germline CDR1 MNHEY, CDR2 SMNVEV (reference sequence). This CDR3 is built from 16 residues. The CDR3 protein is CASSLWTGGSGSPLHF. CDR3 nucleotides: TGTGCCAGCAGTTTGTGGACAGGGGGGTCAGGGTCACCCCTCCACTTT.

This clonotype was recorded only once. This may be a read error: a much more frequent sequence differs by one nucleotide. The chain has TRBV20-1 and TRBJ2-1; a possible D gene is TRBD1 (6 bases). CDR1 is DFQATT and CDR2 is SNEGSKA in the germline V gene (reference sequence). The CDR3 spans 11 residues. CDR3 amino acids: CRAQGPRVEFF. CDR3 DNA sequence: TGCAGGGCTCAGGGGCCCCGGGTGGAGTTCTTC.

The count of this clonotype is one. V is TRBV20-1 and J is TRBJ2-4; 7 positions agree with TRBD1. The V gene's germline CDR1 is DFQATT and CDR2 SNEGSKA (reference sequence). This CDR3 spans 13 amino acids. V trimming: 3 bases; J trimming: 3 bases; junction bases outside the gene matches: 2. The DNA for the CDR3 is TGCAGTGCTAGGCCAGGGGGCAAAAACATTCAGTACTTC. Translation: CSARPGGKNIQYF.

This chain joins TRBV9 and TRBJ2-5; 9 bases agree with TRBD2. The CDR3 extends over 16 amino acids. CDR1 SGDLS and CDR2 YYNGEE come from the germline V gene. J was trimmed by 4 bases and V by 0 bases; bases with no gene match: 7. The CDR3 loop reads CASSVDEAGGLETQYF. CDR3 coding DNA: TGTGCCAGCAGCGTAGATGAAGCGGGAGGCTTAGAGACCCAGTACTTC.

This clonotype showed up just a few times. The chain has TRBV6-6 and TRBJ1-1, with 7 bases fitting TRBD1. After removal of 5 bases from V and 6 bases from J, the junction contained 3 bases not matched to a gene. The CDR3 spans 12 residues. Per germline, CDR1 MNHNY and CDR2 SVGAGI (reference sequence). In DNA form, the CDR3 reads TGTGCCAGCAGTAGACAGGGCTCTGAAGCTTTCTTT. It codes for CASSRQGSEAFF.

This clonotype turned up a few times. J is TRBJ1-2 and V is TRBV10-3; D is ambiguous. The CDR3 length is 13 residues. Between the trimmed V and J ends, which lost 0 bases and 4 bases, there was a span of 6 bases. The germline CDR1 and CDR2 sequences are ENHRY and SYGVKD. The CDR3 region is CAISESKAYGYTF. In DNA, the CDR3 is TGTGCCATCAGTGAGTCGAAGGCCTATGGCTACACCTTC.

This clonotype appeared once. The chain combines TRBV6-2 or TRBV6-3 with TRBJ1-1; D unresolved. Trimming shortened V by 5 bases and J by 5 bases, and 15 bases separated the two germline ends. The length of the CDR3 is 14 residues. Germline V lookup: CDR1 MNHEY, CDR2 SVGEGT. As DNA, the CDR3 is TGTGCCAGCAGTCCTAACACGGCGAAGACTGAAGCTTTCTTT. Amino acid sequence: CASSPNTAKTEAFF.

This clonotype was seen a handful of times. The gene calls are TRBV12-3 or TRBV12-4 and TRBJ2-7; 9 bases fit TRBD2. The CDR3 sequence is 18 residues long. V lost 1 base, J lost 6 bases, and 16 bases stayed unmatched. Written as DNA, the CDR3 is TGTGCCAGCAGTTTAGGGGATAGGGGGTTAGCGGGAGTTCGCGAGCAGTACTTC. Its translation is CASSLGDRGLAGVREQYF.

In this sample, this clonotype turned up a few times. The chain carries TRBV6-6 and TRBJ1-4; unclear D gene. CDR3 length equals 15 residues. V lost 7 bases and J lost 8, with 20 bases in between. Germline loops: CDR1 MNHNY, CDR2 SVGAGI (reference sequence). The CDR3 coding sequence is TGTGCCAGCATCCAGGAGGAGGTCGCTTGGGAAAAACTGTTTTTT. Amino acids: CASIQEEVAWEKLFF.

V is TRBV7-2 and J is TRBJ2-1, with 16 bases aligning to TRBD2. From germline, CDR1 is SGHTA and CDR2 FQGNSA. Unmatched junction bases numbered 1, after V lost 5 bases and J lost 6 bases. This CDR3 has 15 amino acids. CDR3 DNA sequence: TGTGCCAGCAGCGGGACTAGCGGGGGGGCCAATGAGCAGTTCTTC. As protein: CASSGTSGGANEQFF.

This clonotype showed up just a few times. CDR3 nucleotide sequence: TGTGCCAGCAGCCCGCTAGGGCAGGGGGAATCCTCCTACGAGCAGTACTTC. Its protein product is CASSPLGQGESSYEQYF. The genes are TRBV5-6 and TRBJ2-7; 7 bases are a match to TRBD1. The CDR3 has 17 amino acids. The V segment lost 4 bases and the J segment 0 bases; nucleotides outside the gene matches: 13. Germline-derived CDR1 and CDR2 are SGHDT and YYEEEE.

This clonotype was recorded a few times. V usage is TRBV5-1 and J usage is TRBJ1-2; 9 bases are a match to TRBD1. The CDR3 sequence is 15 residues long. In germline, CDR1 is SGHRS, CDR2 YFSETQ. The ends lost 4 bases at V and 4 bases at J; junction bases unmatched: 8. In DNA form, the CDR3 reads TGCGCCAGCAGCGTATCCGGGACAGGGTCCTATGGCTACACCTTC. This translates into CASSVSGTGSYGYTF.

CDR3 loop: CASSLGGYTYGYTF. The DNA of the CDR3 is TGTGCCAGCAGTTTGGGGGGCTATACCTATGGCTACACCTTC. V is TRBV12-3 or TRBV12-4 and J is TRBJ1-2; the D gene is possibly TRBD1 (6 bases). This CDR3 contains 14 residues. V gave up 3 bases and J gave up 4 bases, with 12 bases separating them.

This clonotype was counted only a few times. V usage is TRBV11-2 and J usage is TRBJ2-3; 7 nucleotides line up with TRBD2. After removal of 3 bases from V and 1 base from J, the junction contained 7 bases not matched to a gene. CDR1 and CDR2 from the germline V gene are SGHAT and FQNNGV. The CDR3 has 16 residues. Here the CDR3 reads CASSLGAGLRTDTQYF. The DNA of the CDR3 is TGTGCCAGCAGCTTGGGAGCGGGGTTACGCACAGATACGCAGTATTTT.

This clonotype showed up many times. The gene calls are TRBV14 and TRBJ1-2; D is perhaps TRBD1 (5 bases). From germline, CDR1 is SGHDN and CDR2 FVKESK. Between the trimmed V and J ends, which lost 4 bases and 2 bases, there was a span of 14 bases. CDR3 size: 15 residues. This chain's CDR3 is CASSRESTGNYGYTF. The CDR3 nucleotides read TGTGCCAGCAGCCGAGAATCCACAGGCAACTATGGCTACACCTTC.

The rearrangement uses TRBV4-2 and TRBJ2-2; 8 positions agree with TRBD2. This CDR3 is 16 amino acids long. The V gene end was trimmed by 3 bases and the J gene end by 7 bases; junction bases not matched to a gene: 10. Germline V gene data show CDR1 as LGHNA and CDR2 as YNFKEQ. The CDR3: CASSQTPGGRSGELFF. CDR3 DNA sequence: TGTGCCAGCAGCCAGACCCCGGGGGGGCGGAGCGGGGAGCTGTTTTTT.

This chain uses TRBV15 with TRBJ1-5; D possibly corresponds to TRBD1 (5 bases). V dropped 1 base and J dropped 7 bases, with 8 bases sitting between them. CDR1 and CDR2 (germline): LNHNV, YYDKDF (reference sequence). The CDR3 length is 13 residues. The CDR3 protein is CATSRGGEQPQHF. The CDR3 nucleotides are TGTGCCACCAGCAGAGGGGGGGAACAGCCCCAGCATTTT.

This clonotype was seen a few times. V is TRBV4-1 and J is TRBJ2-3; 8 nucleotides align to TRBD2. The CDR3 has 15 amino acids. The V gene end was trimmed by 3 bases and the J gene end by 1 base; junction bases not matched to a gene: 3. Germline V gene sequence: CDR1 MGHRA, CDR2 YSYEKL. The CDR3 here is CASSQAGGRTDTQYF. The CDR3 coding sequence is TGCGCCAGCAGCCAGGCGGGGGGCCGCACAGATACGCAGTATTTT.

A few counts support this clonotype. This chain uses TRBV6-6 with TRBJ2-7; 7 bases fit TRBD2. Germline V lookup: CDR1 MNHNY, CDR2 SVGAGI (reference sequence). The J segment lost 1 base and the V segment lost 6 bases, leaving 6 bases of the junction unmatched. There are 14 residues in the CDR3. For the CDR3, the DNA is TGTGCCAGCAGCAAACTAGCGTCTTCCTACGAGCAGTACTTC. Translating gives CASSKLASSYEQYF.

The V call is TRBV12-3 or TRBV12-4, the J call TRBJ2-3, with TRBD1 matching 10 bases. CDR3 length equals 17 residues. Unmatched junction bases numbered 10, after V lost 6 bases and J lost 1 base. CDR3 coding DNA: TGTGCCAGCAGCCGTGACAGGGGGCTAGGGGGCACAGATACGCAGTATTTT. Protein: CASSRDRGLGGTDTQYF.

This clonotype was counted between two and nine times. The DNA of the CDR3 is TGTGCCAGCAGCCTAACCCCGTCCCTAGCGGGGTCCTACGAGCAGTACTTC. This codes for CASSLTPSLAGSYEQYF. The genes are TRBV7-9 and TRBJ2-7; 9 nucleotides line up with TRBD2. The V gene's germline CDR1 is SEHNR and CDR2 FQNEAQ (reference sequence). V dropped 5 bases and J dropped 1; count of bases not matched to a gene: 12. CDR3 length: 17 amino acids.

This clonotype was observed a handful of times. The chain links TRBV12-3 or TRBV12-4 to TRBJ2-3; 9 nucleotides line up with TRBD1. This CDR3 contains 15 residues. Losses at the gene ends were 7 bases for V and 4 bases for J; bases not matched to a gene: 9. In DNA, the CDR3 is TGTGCCAGCACCCGAACAGGGGGCGGGTCAGATACGCAGTATTTT. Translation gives CASTRTGGGSDTQYF.

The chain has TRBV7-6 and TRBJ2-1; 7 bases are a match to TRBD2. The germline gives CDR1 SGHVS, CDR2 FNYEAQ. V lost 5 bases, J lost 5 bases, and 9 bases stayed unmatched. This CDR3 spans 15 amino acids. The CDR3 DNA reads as TGTGCCAGCAGCCCTAGCGGTTTGGGGAACAATGAGCAGTTCTTC. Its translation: CASSPSGLGNNEQFF.

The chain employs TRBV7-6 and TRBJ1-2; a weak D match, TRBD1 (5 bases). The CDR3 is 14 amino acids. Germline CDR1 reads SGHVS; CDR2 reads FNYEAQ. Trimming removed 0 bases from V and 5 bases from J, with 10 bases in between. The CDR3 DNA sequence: TGTGCCAGCAGCTTAGCCGGGGGTTCTTATGGCTACACCTTC. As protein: CASSLAGGSYGYTF. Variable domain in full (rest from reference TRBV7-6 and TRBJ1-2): GAGVSQSPRYKVTKRGQDVALRCDPISGHVSLYWYRQALGQGPEFLTYFNYEAQQDKSGLPNDRFSAERPEGSISTLTIQRTEQRDSAMYRCASSLAGGSYGYTFGSGTRLTVV.

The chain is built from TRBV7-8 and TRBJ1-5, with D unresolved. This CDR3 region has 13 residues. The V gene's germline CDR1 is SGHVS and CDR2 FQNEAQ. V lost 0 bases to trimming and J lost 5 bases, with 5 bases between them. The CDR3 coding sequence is TGTGCCAGCAGCTTAGCCGACTATCAGCCCCAGCATTTT. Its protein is CASSLADYQPQHF.